The sequence of this T cell receptor beta chain was determined in a study of blood T cells in healthy people across ages. General study points: It was held that the diversity estimates obtained from one million T cells were underestimates.

There are a few counts of this clonotype. Its antigen remains unidentified. CDR1 and CDR2 (germline): KGHSH, LQKENI. The CDR3 contains 13 residues. The V and J ends lost 3 bases and 5 bases respectively, with 5 bases between them. A second PCR, run for roughly 6 to 11 cycles, used a sample-barcoded 5' primer plus a J-beta primer mix. TCRdb ran MiXCR on the 5' RACE reads and lists one entry per CDR3 protein. The sample has about 640,000 distinct CDR3 sequences, roughly 58% seen once. Source material: blood. The chain is built from TRBV18 and TRBJ1-6; the D is unclear. This clonotype was sampled from a man aged 60 to 75 in good health. DNA of the CDR3: TGTGCCAGCTCACCGACGGATAATTCACCCCTCCACTTT. It specifies CASSPTDNSPLHF.